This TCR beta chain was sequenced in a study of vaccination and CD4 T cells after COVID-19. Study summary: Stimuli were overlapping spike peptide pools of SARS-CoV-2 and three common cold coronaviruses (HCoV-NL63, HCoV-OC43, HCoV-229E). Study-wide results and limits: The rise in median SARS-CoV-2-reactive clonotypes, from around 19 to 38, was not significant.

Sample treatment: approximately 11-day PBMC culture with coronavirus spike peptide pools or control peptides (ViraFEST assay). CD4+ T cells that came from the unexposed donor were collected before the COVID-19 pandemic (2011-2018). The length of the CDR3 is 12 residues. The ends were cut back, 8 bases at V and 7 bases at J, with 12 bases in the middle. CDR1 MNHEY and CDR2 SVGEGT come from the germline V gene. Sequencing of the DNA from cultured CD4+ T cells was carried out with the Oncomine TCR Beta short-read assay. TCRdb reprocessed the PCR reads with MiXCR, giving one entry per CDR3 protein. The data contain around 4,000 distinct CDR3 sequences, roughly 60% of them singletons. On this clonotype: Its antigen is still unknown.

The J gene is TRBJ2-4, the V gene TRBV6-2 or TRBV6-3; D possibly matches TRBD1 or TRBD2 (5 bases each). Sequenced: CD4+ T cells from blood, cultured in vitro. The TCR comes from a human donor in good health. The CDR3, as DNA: TGTGCCAGCGGGACGGGGTATAACATTCAGTACTTC. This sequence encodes CASGTGYNIQYF.